The 5 T cell receptor beta chains presented below share a single source sample, sequenced in a study of blood T cells in healthy people across ages. Primed by a sample-barcoded 5' primer and a J-beta primer mix, a second PCR proceeded for 7 to 11 cycles. Via MiXCR, TCRdb re-called the 5' RACE reads, giving one row per CDR3 protein. Seen here are roughly 1,100,000 distinct CDR3 sequences, under 30% observed once, and the top ten hold around 0.7%. This sample was shared with a second study, whose subject was T cells of mothers and their children.

Sequenced material: blood. The receptors originated from a girl aged 2-10 years in good health.

The chain recombines TRBV18 with TRBJ1-1; D ambiguous. CDR3 length: 16 amino acids. Germline-derived CDR1 and CDR2 are KGHSH and LQKENI. Between the trimmed V and J ends, which lost 2 bases and 2 bases, there was a span of 15 bases. The CDR3 DNA reads TGTGCCAGCTCACCATTTTTTTCAGAATTAAACACTGAAGCTTTCTTT. Protein product: CASSPFFSELNTEAFF.

This clonotype was found a few times. The chain uses TRBV5-1 and TRBJ2-5, with unresolved D. The CDR3 consists of 13 residues. In germline, CDR1 is SGHRS, CDR2 YFSETQ. The germline V and J ends were trimmed by 4 bases and 5 bases, with 12 bases remaining between them. In DNA form, the CDR3 reads TGCGCCAGCAGCGCTTATCCTTCTGAGACCCAGTACTTC. Its protein product is CASSAYPSETQYF. The variable domain in full, with the rest retrieved from reference TRBV5-1 and TRBJ2-5, is KAGVTQTPRYLIKTRGQQVTLSCSPISGHRSVSWYQQTPGQGLQFLFEYFSETQRNKGNFPGRFSGRQFSNSRSEMNVSTLELGDSALYLCASSAYPSETQYFGPGTRLLVL.

The rearrangement uses TRBV5-1 and TRBJ2-1; maybe TRBD1 (6 bases). Trimming left V 4 bases short and J 4 bases short, with 15 bases between. The CDR3 spans 15 residues. Germline lookup yields CDR1 SGHRS and CDR2 YFSETQ. In DNA form, the CDR3 reads TGCGCCAGCAGCCCGATCGGACAGCGATACAATGAGCAGTTCTTC. Encoded protein: CASSPIGQRYNEQFF.

This clonotype showed up just a few times. Here the CDR3 DNA reads TGCGCCAGCAGCTTGAGGGAATGGACTAGCGGGAGAAGTTACGAGCAGTACTTC. It yields the protein CASSLREWTSGRSYEQYF. V usage is TRBV5-1 and J usage is TRBJ2-7; 13 bases fit TRBD2. CDR1 SGHRS and CDR2 YFSETQ come from the germline V gene. This CDR3 has 18 residues. V shed 1 base, J shed 4 bases, and the junction held 11 bases outside the gene matches.

This sequence joins TRBV5-1 and TRBJ1-3; 9 bases agree with TRBD1. The CDR3 extends over 15 amino acids. CDR1 is SGHRS and CDR2 is YFSETQ in the germline V gene. The V segment lost 4 bases and the J segment 6 bases; nucleotides outside the gene matches: 8. DNA of the CDR3: TGCGCCAGCAGCCCCGGGGACAGGGACGAAAACACCATATATTTT. Its protein product is CASSPGDRDENTIYF.